A single sample is the source of the 12 T cell receptor beta chains below, sequenced in a study of cytomegalovirus exposure and HLA in healthy donors. The repertoire was sequenced with immunoSEQ multiplex PCR; TCRdb's copy has only in-frame clones and lacks some. The table lists about 64,000 clones, around nine tenths of them singletons. The sample comprised PBMCs. Every receptor here comes from a woman under 30 in good health and CMV-seronegative.

The chain is built from TRBV5-4 and TRBJ2-3, with 8 positions matching TRBD2. The germline CDR1 and CDR2 sequences are SGHNT and YYREEE (reference sequence). After removal of 4 bases from V and 6 bases from J, the junction contained 16 bases not matched to a gene. This CDR3 is built from 17 residues. CDR3 nucleotide sequence: TGTGCCAGCAGCCCCGGGGGCGGGGGGAGCAGCATGGATACGCAGTATTTT. As protein: CASSPGGGGSSMDTQYF.

V usage is TRBV7-9 and J usage is TRBJ2-3; D is uncertain. Germline CDR1 is SEHNR and CDR2 is FQNEAQ (reference sequence). The ends were cut back, 5 bases at V and 2 bases at J, with 14 bases in the middle. The CDR3 runs 15 residues. In nucleotides, the CDR3 is TGTGCCAGCAGCCGAGAGACTTTCTCCACAGATACGCAGTATTTT. Translating it yields CASSRETFSTDTQYF.

The chain joins TRBV15 to TRBJ2-7; 7 bases are a match to TRBD1. Trimming at V came to 1 base and at J to 1 base, leaving 1 base not matched to a gene. This CDR3 region has 14 residues. From germline, CDR1 is LNHNV and CDR2 YYDKDF (reference sequence). The CDR3 DNA follows: TGTGCCACCAGCAGAGGGGGACAGTCCTACGAGCAGTACTTC. Translating gives CATSRGGQSYEQYF.

The chain combines TRBV6-1 with TRBJ2-7; 10 bases are shared with TRBD2. J gave up 0 bases and V 2 bases, and 1 base lay outside the gene matches. CDR3 length: 15 amino acids. Germline lookup yields CDR1 MNHNS and CDR2 SASEGT. In DNA, the CDR3 is TGTGCCAGCAGTGAATCTAGCGGGGGCTCCTACGAGCAGTACTTC. Translated: CASSESSGGSYEQYF.

The rearrangement links TRBV28 to TRBJ1-2; D uncertain. Germline V CDR1 and CDR2: MDHEN, SYDVKM. V lost 5 bases, J lost 2 bases, and 3 bases lay in between. This CDR3 region has 11 residues. CDR3 in DNA: TGTGCCAGCAGTCTCAACTATGGCTACACCTTC. Translation: CASSLNYGYTF.

The rearrangement joins TRBV4-2 to TRBJ2-1, with a weak D call TRBD2 (6 bases). The CDR3 totals 16 residues. The ends were cut back, 0 bases at V and 6 bases at J, with 15 bases in the middle. Per germline, CDR1 LGHNA and CDR2 YNFKEQ. The CDR3 protein is CASSQDTSGPFNEQFF. The CDR3 coding sequence is TGTGCCAGCAGCCAAGATACCAGCGGGCCATTCAATGAGCAGTTCTTC.

The genes are TRBV19 and TRBJ2-7, with unresolved D. Per the germline V gene, CDR1 is LNHDA and CDR2 is SQIVND (reference sequence). V dropped 1 base and J dropped 6 bases, with 10 bases sitting between them. The length of the CDR3 is 13 residues. CDR3: CASSIGQVGEQYF. The CDR3 nucleotides read TGTGCCAGTAGTATAGGGCAGGTTGGCGAGCAGTACTTC.

The chain combines TRBV25-1 with TRBJ2-4; TRBD1 matches 8 bases. The germline V gene encodes CDR1 MGHDK and CDR2 SYGVNS. With 3 bases clipped from V and 1 base from J, the junction kept 8 bases outside the gene matches. This CDR3 is built from 17 residues. The CDR3 nucleotides are TGTGCCAGCAGTGAGTCCGACAGGGGCTTCGCCAAAAACATTCAGTACTTC. This gives the protein CASSESDRGFAKNIQYF.

V and J are TRBV7-2 and TRBJ2-1, with 10 bases aligning to TRBD2. In germline, CDR1 is SGHTA, CDR2 FQGNSA. The CDR3 extends over 14 amino acids. The V gene end was trimmed by 5 bases and the J gene end by 8 bases; junction bases not matched to a gene: 6. CDR3 region: CASSPQRGGYEQFF. CDR3 sequence (DNA): TGTGCCAGCAGCCCTCAGCGGGGGGGCTATGAGCAGTTCTTC.

The genes are TRBV5-1 and TRBJ2-7; tentative D call: TRBD1 (6 bases). Germline V lookup: CDR1 SGHRS, CDR2 YFSETQ. CDR3 length: 15 residues. Trimming removed 4 bases from V and 5 bases from J, with 19 bases in between. The DNA for the CDR3 is TGCGCCAGCAGCCTGCAACAGGGAATGAAGAACGAGCAGTACTTC. It is translated as CASSLQQGMKNEQYF.

The J gene is TRBJ2-3, the V gene TRBV5-1; 10 positions match TRBD2. The CDR3 loop spans 20 amino acids. J was trimmed by 0 bases and V by 3 bases; bases with no gene match: 16. CDR1 is SGHRS and CDR2 is YFSETQ in the germline V gene. CDR3 loop: CASSSETLAGLRASTDTQYF. CDR3 in DNA: TGCGCCAGCAGCTCCGAAACACTAGCGGGGTTGAGAGCTAGCACAGATACGCAGTATTTT.

V usage is TRBV29-1 and J usage is TRBJ2-1, with 7 bases that match TRBD2. J was trimmed by 0 bases and V by 4 bases; bases with no gene match: 6. The CDR3 is 15 residues long. Germline V CDR1 and CDR2: SQVTM, ANQGSEA. The CDR3 coding sequence is TGCAGCGTTGCGGCGGGGGTGATCTCCTACAATGAGCAGTTCTTC. It specifies CSVAAGVISYNEQFF.